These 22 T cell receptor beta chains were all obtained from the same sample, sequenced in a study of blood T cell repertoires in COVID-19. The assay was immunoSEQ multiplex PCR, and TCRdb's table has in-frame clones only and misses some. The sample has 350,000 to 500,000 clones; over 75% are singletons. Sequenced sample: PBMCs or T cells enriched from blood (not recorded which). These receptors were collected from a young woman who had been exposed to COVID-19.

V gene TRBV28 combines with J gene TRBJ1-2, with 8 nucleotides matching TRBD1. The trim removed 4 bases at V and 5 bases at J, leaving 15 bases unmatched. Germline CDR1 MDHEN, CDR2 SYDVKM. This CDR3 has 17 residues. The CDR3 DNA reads TGTGCCAGCAGTTCCGGACAGGGAGGGTGGTCTGGTTATGGCTACACCTTC. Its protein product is CASSSGQGGWSGYGYTF.

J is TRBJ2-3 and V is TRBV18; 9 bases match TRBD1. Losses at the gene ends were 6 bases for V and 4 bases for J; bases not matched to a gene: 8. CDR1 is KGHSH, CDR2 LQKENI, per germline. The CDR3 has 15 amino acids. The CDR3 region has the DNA TGTGCCAGCTCCAAAGACAGGGGGGAGCCAGATACGCAGTATTTT. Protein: CASSKDRGEPDTQYF.

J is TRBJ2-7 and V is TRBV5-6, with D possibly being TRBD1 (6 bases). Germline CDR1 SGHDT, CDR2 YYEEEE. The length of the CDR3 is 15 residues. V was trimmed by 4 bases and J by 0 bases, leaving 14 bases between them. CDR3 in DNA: TGTGCCAGCAGCCCCGGGACAAAGAGCTCCTACGAGCAGTACTTC. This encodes CASSPGTKSSYEQYF.

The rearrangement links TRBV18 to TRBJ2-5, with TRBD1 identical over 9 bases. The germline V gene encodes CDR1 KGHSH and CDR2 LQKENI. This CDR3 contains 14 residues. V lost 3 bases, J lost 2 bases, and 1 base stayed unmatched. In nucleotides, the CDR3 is TGTGCCAGCTCACCCGGGACAGGGCAAGAGACCCAGTACTTC. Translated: CASSPGTGQETQYF.

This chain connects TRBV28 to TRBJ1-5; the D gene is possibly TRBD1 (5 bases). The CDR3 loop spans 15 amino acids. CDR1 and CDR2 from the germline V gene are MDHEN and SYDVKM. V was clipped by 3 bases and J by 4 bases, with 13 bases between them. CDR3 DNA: TGTGCCAGCAGTTTTGGGCAGGGCGCGAATCAGCCCCAGCATTTT. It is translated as CASSFGQGANQPQHF. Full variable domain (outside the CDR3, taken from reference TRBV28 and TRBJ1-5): DVKVTQSSRYLVKRTGEKVFLECVQDMDHENMFWYRQDPGLGLRLIYFSYDVKMKEKGDIPEGYSVSREKKERFSLILESASTNQTSMYLCASSFGQGANQPQHFGDGTRLSIL.

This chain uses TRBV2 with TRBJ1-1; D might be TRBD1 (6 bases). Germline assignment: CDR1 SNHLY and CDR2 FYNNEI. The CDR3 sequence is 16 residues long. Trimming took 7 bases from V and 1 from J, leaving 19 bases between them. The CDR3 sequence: CASTGGDREGNTEAFF. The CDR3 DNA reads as TGTGCCAGCACCGGGGGCGACCGGGAGGGGAACACTGAAGCTTTCTTT.

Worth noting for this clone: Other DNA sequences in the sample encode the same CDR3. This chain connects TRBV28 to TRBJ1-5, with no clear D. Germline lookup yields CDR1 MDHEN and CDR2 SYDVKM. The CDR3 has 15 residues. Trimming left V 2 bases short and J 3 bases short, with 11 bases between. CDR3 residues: CASSLAGAYNQPQHF. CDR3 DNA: TGTGCCAGCAGTTTAGCGGGTGCATACAATCAGCCCCAGCATTTT.

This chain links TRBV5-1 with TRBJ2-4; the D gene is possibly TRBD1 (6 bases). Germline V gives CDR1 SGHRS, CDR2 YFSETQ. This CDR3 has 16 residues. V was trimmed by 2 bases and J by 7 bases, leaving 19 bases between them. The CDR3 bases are TGCGCCAGCAGCTTAGTTTGGCAGGGGAAAAAGAACATTCAGTACTTC. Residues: CASSLVWQGKKNIQYF.

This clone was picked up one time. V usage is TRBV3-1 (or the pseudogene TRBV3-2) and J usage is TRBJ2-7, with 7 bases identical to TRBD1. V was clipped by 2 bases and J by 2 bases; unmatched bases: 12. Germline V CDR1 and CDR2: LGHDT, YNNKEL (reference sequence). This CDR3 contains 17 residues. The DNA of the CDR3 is TGTGCCAGCAGCCAACCTCGTGTTTTCGGACAGGCCTACGAGCAGTACTTC. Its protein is CASSQPRVFGQAYEQYF.

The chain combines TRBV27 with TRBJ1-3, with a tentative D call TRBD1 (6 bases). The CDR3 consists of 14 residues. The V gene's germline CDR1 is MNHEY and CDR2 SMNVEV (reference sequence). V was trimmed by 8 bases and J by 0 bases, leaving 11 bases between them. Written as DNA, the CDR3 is TGTGCCAGCCAGGACAGATTCTCTGGAAACACCATATATTTT. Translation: CASQDRFSGNTIYF.

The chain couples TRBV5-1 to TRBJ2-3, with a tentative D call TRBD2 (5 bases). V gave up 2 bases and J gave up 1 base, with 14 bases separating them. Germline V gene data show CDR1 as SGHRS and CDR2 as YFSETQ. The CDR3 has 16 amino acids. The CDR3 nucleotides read TGCGCCAGCAGCTTTTGGCGGGTCCGTGGCACAGATACGCAGTATTTT. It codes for CASSFWRVRGTDTQYF.

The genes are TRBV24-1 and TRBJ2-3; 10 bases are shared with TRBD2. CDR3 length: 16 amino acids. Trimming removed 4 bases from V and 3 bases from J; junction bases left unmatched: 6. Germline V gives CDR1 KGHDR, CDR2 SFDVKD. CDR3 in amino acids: CATSDFQAGGTDTQYF. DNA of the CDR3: TGTGCCACCAGTGACTTCCAAGCGGGGGGGACAGATACGCAGTATTTT.

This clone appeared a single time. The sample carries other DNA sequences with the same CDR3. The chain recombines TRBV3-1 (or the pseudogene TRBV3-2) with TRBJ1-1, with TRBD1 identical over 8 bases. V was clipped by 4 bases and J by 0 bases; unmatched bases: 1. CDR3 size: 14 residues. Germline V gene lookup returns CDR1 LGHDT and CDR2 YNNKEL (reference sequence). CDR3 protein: CASSPGQVNTEAFF. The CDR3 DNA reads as TGTGCCAGCAGCCCGGGACAGGTGAACACTGAAGCTTTCTTT.

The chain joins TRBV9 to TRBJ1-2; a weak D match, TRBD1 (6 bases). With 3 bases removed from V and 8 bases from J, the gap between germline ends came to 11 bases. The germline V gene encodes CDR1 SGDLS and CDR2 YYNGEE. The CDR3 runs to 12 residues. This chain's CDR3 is CASSAGAEGYTF. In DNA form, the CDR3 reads TGTGCCAGCAGCGCAGGGGCGGAGGGCTACACCTTC.

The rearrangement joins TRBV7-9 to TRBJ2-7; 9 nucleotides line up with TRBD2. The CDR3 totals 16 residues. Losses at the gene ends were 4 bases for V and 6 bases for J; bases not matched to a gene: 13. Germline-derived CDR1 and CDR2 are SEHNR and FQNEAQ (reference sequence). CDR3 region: CASSSQTSGPDFEQYF. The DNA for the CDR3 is TGTGCCAGCAGCTCACAGACTAGCGGCCCTGATTTCGAGCAGTACTTC.

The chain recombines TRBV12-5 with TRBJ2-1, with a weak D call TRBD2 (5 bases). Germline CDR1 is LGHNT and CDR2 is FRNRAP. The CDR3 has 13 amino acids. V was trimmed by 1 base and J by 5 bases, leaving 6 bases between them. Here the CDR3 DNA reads TGTGCTAGTGGTTTGGGGCGGGACAATGAGCAGTTCTTC. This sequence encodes CASGLGRDNEQFF. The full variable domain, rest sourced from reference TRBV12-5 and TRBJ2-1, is DARVTQTPRHKVTEMGQEVTMRCQPILGHNTVFWYRQTMMQGLELLAYFRNRAPLDDSGMPKDRFSAEMPDATLATLKIQPSEPRDSAVYFCASGLGRDNEQFFGPGTRLTVL.

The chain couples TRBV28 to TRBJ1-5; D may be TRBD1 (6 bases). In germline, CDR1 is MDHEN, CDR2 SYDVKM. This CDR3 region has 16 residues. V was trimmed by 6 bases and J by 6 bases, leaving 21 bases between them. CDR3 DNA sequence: TGTGCCAGCAGCCTATATCCACAGGGTCCGAGTCAGCCCCAGCATTTT. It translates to CASSLYPQGPSQPQHF.

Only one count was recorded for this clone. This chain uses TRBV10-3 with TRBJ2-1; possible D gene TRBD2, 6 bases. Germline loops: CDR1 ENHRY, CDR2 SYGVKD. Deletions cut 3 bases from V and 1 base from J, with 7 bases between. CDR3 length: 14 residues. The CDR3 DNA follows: TGTGCCATCAGTGACGCGGGATCCTACAATGAGCAGTTCTTC. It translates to CAISDAGSYNEQFF.

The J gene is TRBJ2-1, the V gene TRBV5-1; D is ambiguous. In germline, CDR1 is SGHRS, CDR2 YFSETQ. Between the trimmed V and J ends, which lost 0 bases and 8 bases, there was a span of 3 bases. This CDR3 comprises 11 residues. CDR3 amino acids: CASSLADEQFF. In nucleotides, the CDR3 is TGCGCCAGCAGCTTGGCCGATGAGCAGTTCTTC.

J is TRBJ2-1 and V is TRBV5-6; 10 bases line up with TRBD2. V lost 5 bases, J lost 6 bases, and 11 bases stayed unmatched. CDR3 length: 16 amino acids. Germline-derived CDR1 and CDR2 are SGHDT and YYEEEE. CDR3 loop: CASSPIAGGSFNEQFF. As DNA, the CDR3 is TGTGCCAGCAGTCCAATAGCGGGAGGTAGTTTCAATGAGCAGTTCTTC.

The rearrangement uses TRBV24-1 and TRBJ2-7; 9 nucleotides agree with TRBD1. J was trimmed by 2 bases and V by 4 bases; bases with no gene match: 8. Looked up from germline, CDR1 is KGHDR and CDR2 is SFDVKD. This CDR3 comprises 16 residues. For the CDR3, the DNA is TGTGCCACCAGTGACCCGGGACAGGGTCTTCCCTACGAGCAGTACTTC. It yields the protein CATSDPGQGLPYEQYF.

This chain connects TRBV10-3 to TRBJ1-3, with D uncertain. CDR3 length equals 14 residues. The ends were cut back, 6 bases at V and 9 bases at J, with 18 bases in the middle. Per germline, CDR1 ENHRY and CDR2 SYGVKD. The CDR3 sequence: CAISHISHAGTIYF. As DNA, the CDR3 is TGTGCCATCAGCCATATAAGTCATGCGGGCACCATATATTTT.